In this sample, the clone carrying this TCR beta chain turned up many times. This CDR3 has 15 residues. V lost 2 bases to trimming and J lost 4 bases; unmatched junction nucleotides: 3. Germline V gene lookup returns CDR1 SGDLS and CDR2 YYNGEE. These data are taken from a study of response to subunit inactivated influenza vaccine. TCRdb reprocessed the RT-PCR reads with MiXCR, giving one entry per CDR3 protein. The data hold hundreds of thousands of distinct CDR3 sequences, with roughly 12% observed a single time. The sample was also linked to a second study, of T cells expressing NK-cell markers. From that second work: Template switching by 5'RACE with UMIs generated the TCR beta cDNA. Sorted CD3+CD56-NKG2C+, CD3+CD56+NKG2C- and CD3+CD56+NKG2C+ T cells were the source of the TCR beta repertoires. Serological testing identified most of the eight sequenced donors as HCMV-seropositive and one as seronegative. NKG2C+ dominant clonotype frequencies in about six donors were roughly 1.0-7.5% of CD8+ T cells. Dominance of the CD3+CD56-NKG2C+ fraction by these clonotypes also held in several donors.

This TCR came from a man in his fifties or sixties who received an inactivated influenza vaccine. Here the sequenced sample was PBMCs from blood, taken on the day of vaccination. This chain links TRBV9 with TRBJ2-3; 11 bases agree with TRBD2. CDR3 DNA sequence: TGTGCCAGCAGCGTTAGCGGGGGGGCGTCAGATACGCAGTATTTT. It translates to CASSVSGGASDTQYF.